The rows below give T cell receptor beta chains drawn from one sample of a study of early T cells in non-severe SARS-CoV-2 infection. Each CDR3 protein is one row after TCRdb ran MiXCR on the 5' RACE reads. The sample holds around 82,000 distinct CDR3 sequences, about 15% seen once. The sequencing input was whole blood. These receptors came from an adult who was a healthcare worker with PCR-confirmed SARS-CoV-2 infection or an uninfected control (not recorded which). Each CDR3 is given with its conserved first and last residue. A D gene is named only where the DNA matches it firmly. Clone size is shown for a subset of rows, as once, few, many or a class of expanded clone.

v_call: TRBV27
d_call: -
j_call: TRBJ1-6
clone_size: few
cdr3_aa: CASSFSSAEDSPLHF
cdr3_nt: TGTGCCAGCAGTTTTTCTTCGGCAGAAGATTCACCCCTCCACTTT

v_call: TRBV9
d_call: TRBD1
j_call: TRBJ2-5
clone_size: -
cdr3_aa: CASSVARGQVETQYF
cdr3_nt: TGTGCCAGCAGCGTAGCAAGGGGGCAAGTGGAGACCCAGTACTTC

v_call: TRBV5-1
d_call: TRBD1
j_call: TRBJ1-2
clone_size: many
cdr3_aa: CASSLIARTGNYGYTF
cdr3_nt: TGCGCCAGCAGCTTGATTGCCCGGACAGGGAATTATGGCTACACCTTC

v_call: TRBV18
d_call: -
j_call: TRBJ1-6
clone_size: few
cdr3_aa: CASSQDRNNSPLHF
cdr3_nt: TGTGCCAGCTCACAAGACAGGAACAATTCACCCCTCCACTTT

v_call: TRBV7-9
d_call: TRBD1
j_call: TRBJ2-2
clone_size: many
cdr3_aa: CASSSPGTVTGELFF
cdr3_nt: TGTGCCAGCAGCTCGCCCGGGACAGTCACCGGGGAGCTGTTTTTT

v_call: TRBV3-1
d_call: -
j_call: TRBJ1-1
clone_size: few
cdr3_aa: CASTTSQGRRNTEAFF
cdr3_nt: TGTGCCAGCACCACGTCGCAGGGAAGGAGGAACACTGAAGCTTTCTTT

v_call: TRBV29-1
d_call: -
j_call: TRBJ1-1
clone_size: -
cdr3_aa: CSVVGNTEAFF
cdr3_nt: TGCAGCGTTGTTGGGAACACTGAAGCTTTCTTT

v_call: TRBV3-1
d_call: -
j_call: TRBJ1-5
clone_size: many
cdr3_aa: CASSQDSLQPQHF
cdr3_nt: TGTGCCAGCAGCCAAGACTCGCTTCAGCCCCAGCATTTT

v_call: TRBV19
d_call: -
j_call: TRBJ1-5
clone_size: few
cdr3_aa: CASSISAGQPQHF
cdr3_nt: TGTGCCAGTAGTATATCTGCAGGTCAGCCCCAGCATTTT

v_call: TRBV7-2
d_call: -
j_call: TRBJ2-2
clone_size: many
cdr3_aa: CASSLVVQGTGELFF
cdr3_nt: TGTGCCAGCAGCTTAGTGGTACAGGGAACCGGGGAGCTGTTTTTT

v_call: TRBV7-2
d_call: TRBD1
j_call: TRBJ1-1
clone_size: -
cdr3_aa: CASRHRDRDTEAFF
cdr3_nt: TGTGCCAGCAGACACCGGGACAGGGACACTGAAGCTTTCTTT

v_call: TRBV4-1
d_call: TRBD2
j_call: TRBJ2-3
clone_size: few
cdr3_aa: CASSRGLAGERSLFTDTQYF
cdr3_nt: TGCGCCAGCAGCCGAGGACTAGCGGGGGAAAGATCCCTATTCACAGATACGCAGTATTTT

v_call: TRBV6-1
d_call: -
j_call: TRBJ2-2
clone_size: many
cdr3_aa: CASSEYGGLRSGELFF
cdr3_nt: TGTGCCAGCAGTGAATATGGGGGGCTCCGCTCCGGGGAGCTGTTTTTT

v_call: TRBV12-3/TRBV12-4
d_call: TRBD2
j_call: TRBJ2-5
clone_size: few
cdr3_aa: CASSLVTSGEIEETQYF
cdr3_nt: TGTGCCAGCAGTCTTGTGACTAGCGGGGAAATAGAAGAGACCCAGTACTTC

v_call: TRBV10-1
d_call: -
j_call: TRBJ2-3
clone_size: few
cdr3_aa: CASSDVGKAKDTQYF
cdr3_nt: TGCGCCAGCAGTGATGTGGGGAAGGCAAAGGATACGCAGTATTTT

v_call: TRBV20-1
d_call: TRBD1
j_call: TRBJ2-2
clone_size: few
cdr3_aa: CSARVTGGTGELFF
cdr3_nt: TGCAGTGCTAGAGTGACAGGGGGTACCGGGGAGCTGTTTTTT

v_call: TRBV12-3/TRBV12-4
d_call: -
j_call: TRBJ1-5
clone_size: -
cdr3_aa: CASSFQDTSNQPQHF
cdr3_nt: TGTGCCAGCAGTTTCCAGGATACTAGCAATCAGCCCCAGCATTTT

v_call: TRBV2
d_call: -
j_call: TRBJ2-1
clone_size: -
cdr3_aa: CASSAGTNEQFF
cdr3_nt: TGTGCCAGCAGTGCCGGGACAAATGAGCAGTTCTTC

v_call: TRBV20-1
d_call: TRBD2
j_call: TRBJ2-1
clone_size: -
cdr3_aa: CSARISGGSSYNEQFF
cdr3_nt: TGCAGTGCTAGAATTAGCGGGGGTAGCTCCTACAATGAGCAGTTCTTC

v_call: TRBV6-5
d_call: -
j_call: TRBJ1-1
clone_size: -
cdr3_aa: CASRAGAFDTEVFF
cdr3_nt: TGTGCCAGCAGGGCCGGGGCTTTCGACACTGAAGTTTTCTTT

v_call: TRBV7-8
d_call: -
j_call: TRBJ2-5
clone_size: -
cdr3_aa: CASSGGRGRQETQYF
cdr3_nt: TGTGCCAGCAGCGGTGGGCGGGGGCGGCAAGAGACCCAGTACTTC

v_call: TRBV14
d_call: -
j_call: TRBJ1-1
clone_size: many
cdr3_aa: CASSQDWGGSEAFF
cdr3_nt: TGTGCCAGCAGCCAAGATTGGGGTGGGAGTGAAGCTTTCTTT

v_call: TRBV12-3/TRBV12-4
d_call: TRBD2
j_call: TRBJ2-2
clone_size: -
cdr3_aa: CASQLRSSGGLGDTGELFF
cdr3_nt: TGTGCCAGCCAACTACGCTCTAGCGGGGGTTTGGGTGACACCGGGGAGCTGTTTTTT

v_call: TRBV29-1
d_call: -
j_call: TRBJ2-5
clone_size: -
cdr3_aa: CSVGPTSSSETQYF
cdr3_nt: TGCAGCGTTGGTCCTACTAGCTCTTCGGAGACCCAGTACTTC

v_call: TRBV7-2
d_call: TRBD2
j_call: TRBJ2-3
clone_size: few
cdr3_aa: CASSSTSGGITDTQYF
cdr3_nt: TGTGCCAGCAGCTCGACTAGCGGGGGGATCACAGATACGCAGTATTTT

v_call: TRBV7-6
d_call: TRBD2
j_call: TRBJ2-1
clone_size: few
cdr3_aa: CASSLGSGGSQEQFF
cdr3_nt: TGTGCCAGCAGCTTAGGTAGCGGGGGATCGCAGGAGCAGTTCTTC

v_call: TRBV9
d_call: -
j_call: TRBJ1-3
clone_size: -
cdr3_aa: CASSVALQEKSGNTIYF
cdr3_nt: TGTGCCAGCAGCGTAGCCCTACAGGAAAAGTCTGGAAACACCATATATTTT

v_call: TRBV12-3/TRBV12-4
d_call: TRBD1
j_call: TRBJ1-5
clone_size: few
cdr3_aa: CASSLGQGAQLNQPQHF
cdr3_nt: TGTGCCAGCAGTCTCGGACAGGGGGCGCAGCTCAATCAGCCCCAGCATTTT